One and the same sample provided the 13 T cell receptor beta chains below, sequenced in a study of T cells after yellow fever vaccination. Each CDR3 protein is one row after TCRdb ran MiXCR on the 5' RACE reads. The table shows some 22,000 distinct CDR3 sequences, with less than 5.5% occurring only once. Sample: PBMCs, either bulk or a sorted T-cell subset (CD4+, CD8+, memory, or dextramer-sorted; not recorded which), taken about 41 days after the first yellow fever vaccination. These TCRs come from a young man who received the YFV17D yellow fever vaccine.

In this sample, this clonotype turned up many times. This chain uses TRBV6-8 with TRBJ1-1, with TRBD1 as a possible D gene (6 bases). CDR1 and CDR2 from the germline V gene are MNHGY and SAAAGT. Trimming shortened V by 2 bases and J by 3 bases, and 19 bases separated the two germline ends. The CDR3 extends over 17 amino acids. The DNA of the CDR3 is TGTGCCAGCAGTTACCTTTTCGTGGGGGGCGGCGACACTGAAGCTTTCTTT. Protein: CASSYLFVGGGDTEAFF.

This clonotype was detected ten times or more. The genes are TRBV7-3 and TRBJ2-1, with D perhaps given as TRBD1 or TRBD2 (6 bases each). CDR3 length equals 12 residues. Germline CDR1 and CDR2: SGHTA and FQGTGA. V was clipped by 9 bases and J by 6 bases, with 12 bases between them. CDR3 region: CASRGRSNEQFF. DNA for the CDR3: TGTGCCAGTAGGGGGAGGAGCAATGAGCAGTTCTTC.

This clonotype appeared many times. This chain joins TRBV12-3 or TRBV12-4 and TRBJ1-5; D possibly corresponds to TRBD1 (5 bases). V lost 6 bases, J lost 7 bases, and 13 bases lay in between. The CDR3 is 13 amino acids. CDR3 residues: CASSYRGDQPQHF. The CDR3 coding sequence is TGTGCCAGCAGCTACAGAGGGGACCAGCCCCAGCATTTT.

Many counts were recorded for this clonotype. The chain couples TRBV4-3 to TRBJ2-7; TRBD2 is a possible D gene (6 bases). CDR1 is LGHNA, CDR2 YSLEER, per germline. This CDR3 has 14 amino acids. Trimming removed 4 bases at V and 5 bases at J, with 15 bases between. The CDR3 DNA sequence: TGCGCCAGCAGCCGACGCCGGGGGAATGACGAGCAGTACTTC. This gives the protein CASSRRRGNDEQYF.

This clonotype was seen ten or more times. V and J are TRBV27 and TRBJ2-2, with 7 bases matching TRBD2. Germline values: CDR1 MNHEY, CDR2 SMNVEV (reference sequence). V lost 6 bases and J lost 0; bases outside the gene matches: 1. This CDR3 has 14 amino acids. The CDR3 region is CASRRGANTGELFF. The CDR3 DNA reads TGTGCCAGCAGACGGGGGGCGAACACCGGGGAGCTGTTTTTT.

This clonotype was picked up many times. The chain carries TRBV21-1 and TRBJ1-6; TRBD1 is taken as the D call from the table, unchecked against the DNA. TRBV21-1 is listed as a pseudogene. The CDR3 is 12 residues long. The CDR3 reads CASSKPRTPLHF. DNA for the CDR3: TGTGCCAGCAGCAAGCCCAGGACGCCCCTCCACTTT.

This clonotype came up many times. The chain combines TRBV5-4 with TRBJ1-2, with no clear D. CDR3 size: 13 residues. Germline lookup yields CDR1 SGHNT and CDR2 YYREEE (reference sequence). With 2 bases removed from V and 0 bases from J, the gap between germline ends came to 5 bases. CDR3 sequence reads: CASSLWANYGYTF. The CDR3 DNA reads as TGTGCCAGCAGCTTATGGGCTAACTATGGCTACACCTTC.

In its sample, this clonotype ranks as medium-sized. The genes are TRBV6-6 and TRBJ2-5; the match to TRBD1 covers 8 bases. CDR1 and CDR2 (germline): MNHNY, SVGAGI (reference sequence). The CDR3 has 12 residues. Losses at the gene ends were 5 bases for V and 9 bases for J; bases not matched to a gene: 5. For the CDR3, the DNA is TGTGCCAGCAGTGCAGGGGGCGGGTCCCAGTACTTC. It specifies CASSAGGGSQYF.

This clonotype was recorded many times. This rearrangement joins TRBV5-1 to TRBJ2-3; 8 nucleotides agree with TRBD2. The trim removed 2 bases at V and 5 bases at J, leaving 16 bases unmatched. The CDR3 consists of 18 residues. Germline CDR1 and CDR2: SGHRS and YFSETQ. The CDR3 reads CASSFRFIQRGHQDTQYF. The CDR3 region has the DNA TGCGCCAGCAGCTTTCGGTTTATCCAGCGGGGGCACCAAGATACGCAGTATTTT. Using reference TRBV5-1 and TRBJ2-3 for the parts outside the CDR3, the full variable domain is KAGVTQTPRYLIKTRGQQVTLSCSPISGHRSVSWYQQTPGQGLQFLFEYFSETQRNKGNFPGRFSGRQFSNSRSEMNVSTLELGDSALYLCASSFRFIQRGHQDTQYFGPGTRLTVL.

This clonotype was observed many times. The chain has TRBV7-7 and TRBJ2-2; D perhaps matches TRBD1 (6 bases). This CDR3 spans 15 amino acids. Germline CDR1 reads SSHAT; CDR2 reads FNYEAQ (reference sequence). Trimming shortened V by 5 bases and J by 1 base, and 11 bases separated the two germline ends. The chain's CDR3 is CASSPGEWNTGELFF. The CDR3 nucleotides read TGTGCCAGCAGCCCAGGGGAGTGGAACACCGGGGAGCTGTTTTTT.

Many counts were recorded for this clonotype. V usage is TRBV6-5 and J usage is TRBJ1-2; the D gene is possibly TRBD1 (6 bases). V lost 8 bases and J 7 bases, leaving 17 bases between the germline ends. Germline CDR1 reads MNHEY; CDR2 reads SVGAGI. The CDR3 spans 13 residues. CDR3 sequence: CASGGAVSFGYTF. DNA of the CDR3: TGTGCCAGCGGGGGGGCAGTAAGCTTTGGCTACACCTTC.

This clonotype was seen at least ten times. This chain connects TRBV18 to TRBJ1-1; D not resolved. Trimming pared 3 bases from V and 2 bases from J, leaving 10 bases between. CDR3 length: 14 residues. The germline gives CDR1 KGHSH, CDR2 LQKENI. The CDR3 loop is CASSPLGDNTEAFF. The CDR3 coding sequence is TGTGCCAGCTCACCTCTTGGGGATAACACTGAAGCTTTCTTT.

Ten or more counts support this clonotype. V is TRBV7-2 and J is TRBJ2-2; D might be TRBD2 (5 bases). The V and J ends lost 5 bases and 8 bases respectively, with 9 bases between them. The CDR3 sequence is 12 residues long. Germline-derived CDR1 and CDR2 are SGHTA and FQGNSA. This CDR3 reads CASSEGLGELFF. CDR3 in DNA: TGTGCCAGCAGCGAAGGACTTGGGGAGCTGTTTTTT.